This T cell receptor beta chain was found in a study of kidney transplant recipient with SARS-CoV-2 infection. In its sample, this clonotype was seen many times. MiXCR, applied by TCRdb to the reads, yields one record per CDR3 protein. The sample shows fewer than 250,000 distinct CDR3 sequences, 25% to 30% of them seen only once. The CDR3 is 14 amino acids. V lost 7 bases to trimming and J lost 7 bases, with 18 bases between them. Germline V CDR1 and CDR2: MNHEY, SVGAGI. The specimen comprised a blood sample, sampled at baseline and between days 110 and 120 from a kidney transplant recipient. The gene calls are TRBV6-5 and TRBJ2-3; D is perhaps TRBD1 (5 bases). This TCR came from a male patient aged 30 to 40 who had COVID-19 and was a kidney transplant recipient. Some of the T cells may derive from the graft donor. The DNA of the CDR3 is TGTGCCAGCACTTCAAGGGGAACGACCAATACGCAGTATTTT. Translated, it gives CASTSRGTTNTQYF.